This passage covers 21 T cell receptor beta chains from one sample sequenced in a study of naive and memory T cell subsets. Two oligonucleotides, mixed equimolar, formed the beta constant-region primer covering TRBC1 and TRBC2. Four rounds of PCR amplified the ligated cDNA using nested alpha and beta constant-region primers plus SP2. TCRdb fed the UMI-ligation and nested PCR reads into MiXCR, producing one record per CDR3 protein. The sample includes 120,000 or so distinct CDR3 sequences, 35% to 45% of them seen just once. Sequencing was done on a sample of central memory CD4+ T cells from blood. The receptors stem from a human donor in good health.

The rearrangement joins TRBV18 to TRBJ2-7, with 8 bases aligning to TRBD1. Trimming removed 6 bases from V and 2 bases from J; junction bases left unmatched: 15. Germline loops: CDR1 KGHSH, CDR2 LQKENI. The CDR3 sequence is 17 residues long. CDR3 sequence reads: CASSHDIQGATTYEQYF. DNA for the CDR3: TGTGCCAGCTCCCACGACATCCAGGGGGCGACGACCTACGAGCAGTACTTC.

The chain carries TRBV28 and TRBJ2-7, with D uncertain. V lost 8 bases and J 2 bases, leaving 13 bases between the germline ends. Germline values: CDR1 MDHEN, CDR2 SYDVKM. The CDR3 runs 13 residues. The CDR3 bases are TGTGCCAGCGGTAGAACTCCCACCTACGAGCAGTACTTC. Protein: CASGRTPTYEQYF.

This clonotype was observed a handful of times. The CDR3 sequence: CASRITGVETQYF. CDR3 in DNA: TGTGCCAGTAGAATAACGGGCGTTGAGACCCAGTACTTC. The rearrangement links TRBV19 to TRBJ2-5; D is ambiguous. Per the germline V gene, CDR1 is LNHDA and CDR2 is SQIVND (reference sequence). The CDR3 has 13 amino acids. Trimming stripped 6 bases from V and 5 bases from J, with 13 bases between.

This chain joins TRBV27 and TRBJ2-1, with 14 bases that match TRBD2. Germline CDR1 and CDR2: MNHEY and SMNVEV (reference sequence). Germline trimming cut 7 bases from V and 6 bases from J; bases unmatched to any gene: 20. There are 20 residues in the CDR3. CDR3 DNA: TGTGCCAGCACTAAATTCCCGGGACTAGCGGGAGCTGGGAAGTTCAATGAGCAGTTCTTC. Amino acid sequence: CASTKFPGLAGAGKFNEQFF.

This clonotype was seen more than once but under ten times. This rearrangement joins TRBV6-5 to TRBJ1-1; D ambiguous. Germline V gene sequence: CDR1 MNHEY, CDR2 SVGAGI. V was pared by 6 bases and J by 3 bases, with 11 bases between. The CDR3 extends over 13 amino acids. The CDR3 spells CASSGPSHTEAFF. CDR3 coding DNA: TGTGCCAGCAGCGGACCCTCGCACACTGAAGCTTTCTTT.

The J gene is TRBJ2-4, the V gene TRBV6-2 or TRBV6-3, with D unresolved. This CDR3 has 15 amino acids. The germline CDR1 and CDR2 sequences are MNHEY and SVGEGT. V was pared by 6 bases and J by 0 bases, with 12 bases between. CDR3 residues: CASRPSMLAKNIQYF. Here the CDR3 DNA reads TGTGCCAGCAGGCCCAGTATGTTAGCCAAAAACATTCAGTACTTC.

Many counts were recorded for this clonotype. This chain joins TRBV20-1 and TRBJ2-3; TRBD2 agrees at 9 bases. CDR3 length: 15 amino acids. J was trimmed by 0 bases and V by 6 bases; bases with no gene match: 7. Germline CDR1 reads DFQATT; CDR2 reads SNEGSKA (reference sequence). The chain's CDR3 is CSAIGTSSSTDTQYF. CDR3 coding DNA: TGCAGTGCCATCGGGACTAGCTCTAGCACAGATACGCAGTATTTT.

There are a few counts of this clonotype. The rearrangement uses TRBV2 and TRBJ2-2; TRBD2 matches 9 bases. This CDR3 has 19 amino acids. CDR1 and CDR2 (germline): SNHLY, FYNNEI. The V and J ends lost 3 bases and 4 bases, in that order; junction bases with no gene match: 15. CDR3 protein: CASSDSLAGPAGPTGELFF. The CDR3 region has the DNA TGTGCCAGCAGTGATTCGCTAGCGGGACCCGCGGGTCCCACCGGGGAGCTGTTTTTT. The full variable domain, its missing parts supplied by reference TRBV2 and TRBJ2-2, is EPEVTQTPSHQVTQMGQEVILRCVPISNHLYFYWYRQILGQKVEFLVSFYNNEISEKSEIFDDQFSVERPDGSNFTLKIRSTKLEDSAMYFCASSDSLAGPAGPTGELFFGEGSRLTVL.

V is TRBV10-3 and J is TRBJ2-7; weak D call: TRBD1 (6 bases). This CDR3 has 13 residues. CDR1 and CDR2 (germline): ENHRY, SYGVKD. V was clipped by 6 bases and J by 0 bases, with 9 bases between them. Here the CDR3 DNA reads TGTGCCATCAGCGGACAGCACTCCTACGAGCAGTACTTC. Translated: CAISGQHSYEQYF.

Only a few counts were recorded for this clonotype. The CDR3 DNA reads as TGTGCCTGGACCGGGGGCCTTGAAGAGACCCAGTACTTC. Protein product: CAWTGGLEETQYF. The chain couples TRBV30 to TRBJ2-5; D tentatively fits TRBD1 or TRBD2 (6 bases each). Trimming shortened V by 4 bases and J by 3 bases, and 12 bases separated the two germline ends. The length of the CDR3 is 13 residues. Germline V lookup: CDR1 GTSNPN, CDR2 SVGIG (reference sequence).

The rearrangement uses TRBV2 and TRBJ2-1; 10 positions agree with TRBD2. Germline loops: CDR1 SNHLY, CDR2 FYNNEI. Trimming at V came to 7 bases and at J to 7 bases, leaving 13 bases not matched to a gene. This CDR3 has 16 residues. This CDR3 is CASTRKLAGLVNEQFF. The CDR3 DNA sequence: TGTGCCAGCACCAGAAAACTAGCGGGATTGGTGAATGAGCAGTTCTTC.

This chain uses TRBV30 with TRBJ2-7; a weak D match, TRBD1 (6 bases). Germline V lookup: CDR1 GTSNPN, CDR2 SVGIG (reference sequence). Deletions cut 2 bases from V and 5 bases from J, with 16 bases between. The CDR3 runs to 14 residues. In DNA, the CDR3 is TGTGCCTGGAGTAAGGGACACCCGAGGGACGAGCAGTACTTC. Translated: CAWSKGHPRDEQYF.

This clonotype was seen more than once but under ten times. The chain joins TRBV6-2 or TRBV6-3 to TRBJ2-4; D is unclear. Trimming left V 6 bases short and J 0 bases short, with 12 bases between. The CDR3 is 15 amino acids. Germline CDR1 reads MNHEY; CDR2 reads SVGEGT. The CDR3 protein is CASSKGFLAKNIQYF. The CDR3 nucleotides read TGTGCCAGCAGCAAAGGCTTCCTAGCCAAAAACATTCAGTACTTC.

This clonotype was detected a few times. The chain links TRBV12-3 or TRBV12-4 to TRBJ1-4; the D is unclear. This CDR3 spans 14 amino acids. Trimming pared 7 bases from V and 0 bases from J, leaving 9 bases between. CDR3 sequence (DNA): TGTGCCAGCAAACCACGGGCAACTAATGAAAAACTGTTTTTT. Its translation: CASKPRATNEKLFF.

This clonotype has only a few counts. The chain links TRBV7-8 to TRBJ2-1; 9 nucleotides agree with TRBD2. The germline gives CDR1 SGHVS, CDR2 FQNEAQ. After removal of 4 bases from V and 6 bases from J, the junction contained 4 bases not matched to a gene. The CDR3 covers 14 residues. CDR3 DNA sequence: TGTGCCAGCAGCTCAGAGACTAGCGGCAATGAGCAGTTCTTC. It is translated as CASSSETSGNEQFF. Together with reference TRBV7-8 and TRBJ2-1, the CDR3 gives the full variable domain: GAGVSQSPRYKVAKRGQDVALRCDPISGHVSLFWYQQALGQGPEFLTYFQNEAQLDKSGLPSDRFFAERPEGSVSTLKIQRTQQEDSAVYLCASSSETSGNEQFFGPGTRLTVL.

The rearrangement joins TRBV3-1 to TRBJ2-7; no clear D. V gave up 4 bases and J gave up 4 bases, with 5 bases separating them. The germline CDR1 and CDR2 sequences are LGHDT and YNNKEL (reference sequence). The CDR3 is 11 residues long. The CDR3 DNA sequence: TGTGCCAGCAGCCGGTTTTACGAGCAGTACTTC. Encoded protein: CASSRFYEQYF.

CDR3 coding DNA: TGTGCCAGCAGCTTACCCCGGAGTCAGTACAATGAGCAGTTCTTC. The encoded protein is CASSLPRSQYNEQFF. The rearrangement joins TRBV7-8 to TRBJ2-1; D gene unclear. Trimming cost V 2 bases and J 4 bases, with 12 bases left between them. This CDR3 comprises 15 residues. CDR1 and CDR2 (germline): SGHVS, FQNEAQ.

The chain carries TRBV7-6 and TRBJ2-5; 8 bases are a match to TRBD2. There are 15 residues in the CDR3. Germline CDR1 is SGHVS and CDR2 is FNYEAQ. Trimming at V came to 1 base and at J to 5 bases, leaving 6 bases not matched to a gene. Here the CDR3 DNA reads TGTGCCAGCAGCTTAGGCGGGAGGCCGGGGGAGACCCAGTACTTC. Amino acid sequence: CASSLGGRPGETQYF. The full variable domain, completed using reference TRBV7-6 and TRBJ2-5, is GAGVSQSPRYKVTKRGQDVALRCDPISGHVSLYWYRQALGQGPEFLTYFNYEAQQDKSGLPNDRFSAERPEGSISTLTIQRTEQRDSAMYRCASSLGGRPGETQYFGPGTRLLVL.

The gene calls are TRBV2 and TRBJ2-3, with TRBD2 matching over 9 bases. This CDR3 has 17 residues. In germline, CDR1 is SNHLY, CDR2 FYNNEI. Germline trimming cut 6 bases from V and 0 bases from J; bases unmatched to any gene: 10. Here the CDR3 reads CASSLLSSGKSTDTQYF. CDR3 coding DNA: TGTGCCAGCAGCCTATTATCTAGCGGGAAAAGCACAGATACGCAGTATTTT.

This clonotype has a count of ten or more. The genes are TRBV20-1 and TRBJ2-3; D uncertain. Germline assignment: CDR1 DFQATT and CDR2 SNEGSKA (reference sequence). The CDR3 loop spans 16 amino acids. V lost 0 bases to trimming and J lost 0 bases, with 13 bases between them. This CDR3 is CSARDQLPSSTDTQYF. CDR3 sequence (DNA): TGCAGTGCTAGAGACCAGTTACCTTCTAGCACAGATACGCAGTATTTT.

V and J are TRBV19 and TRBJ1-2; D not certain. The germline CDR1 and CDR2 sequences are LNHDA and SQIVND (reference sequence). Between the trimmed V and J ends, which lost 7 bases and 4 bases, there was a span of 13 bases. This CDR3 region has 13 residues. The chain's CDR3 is CASTRGRSYGYTF. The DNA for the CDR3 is TGTGCCAGTACCCGGGGTAGGAGCTATGGCTACACCTTC.